Listed here are 23 T cell receptor beta chains from one sample, sequenced in a study of beta chain features in type 1 diabetes (dated by TCRdb to the late 2010s). The library was prepared using the immunoSEQ multiplex PCR assay. All of the isolated RNA was reverse transcribed with the High Capacity cDNA Reverse Transcription Kit, so expressed TCRB transcripts were sequenced. This is the immuneACCESS table as TCRdb keeps it, with only in-frame sequences that have V and J called. A part of the clones is gone; compared with another copy, unresolved V genes explain less than half, and the rest is unexplained. The sample records roughly 250,000 clones, 68% of which are singletons. Around 0.05% of the sample is taken by the ten largest. The sample consisted of naive CD4+ T cells from blood. In the paper's terms, the cell subset or site label means: true naive CD4+ T cells. These receptors all come from a man aged 25-45 years in good health.

The chain couples TRBV2 to TRBJ2-7; 9 bases are a match to TRBD1. The V gene end was trimmed by 0 bases and the J gene end by 5 bases; junction bases not matched to a gene: 11. The CDR3 has 17 residues. CDR1 is SNHLY and CDR2 is FYNNEI in the germline V gene. Here the CDR3 reads CASSEARRGQGRHEQYF. The CDR3 region has the DNA TGTGCCAGCAGTGAAGCGCGTAGGGGACAGGGTCGCCACGAGCAGTACTTC.

This chain joins TRBV5-1 and TRBJ2-7, with D uncertain. CDR1 and CDR2 from the germline V gene are SGHRS and YFSETQ. V lost 0 bases and J lost 4, with 11 bases in between. The CDR3 runs to 14 residues. The CDR3 loop reads CASSLAGVGYEQYF. DNA of the CDR3: TGCGCCAGCAGCTTGGCCGGTGTTGGTTACGAGCAGTACTTC.

This clone has more than one count but fewer than ten. The chain recombines TRBV29-1 with TRBJ1-2; a weak D match, TRBD1 (6 bases). V was pared by 7 bases and J by 4 bases, with 19 bases between. CDR1 is SQVTM and CDR2 is ANQGSEA in the germline V gene. This CDR3 has 14 residues. CDR3 in DNA: TGCAGCGCCCTATCCGGGGGCACGACCTATGGCTACACCTTC. This encodes CSALSGGTTYGYTF.

This rearrangement joins TRBV19 to TRBJ1-5, with D hard to call. Germline values: CDR1 LNHDA, CDR2 SQIVND (reference sequence). V was shortened by 2 bases and J by 6 bases, with 8 bases between the two germline ends. CDR3 length: 13 residues. The CDR3 bases are TGTGCCAGTAGTATAATATTGGTTCAGCCCCAGCATTTT. Translated: CASSIILVQPQHF.

The V gene is TRBV29-1, the J gene TRBJ2-4, with TRBD1 matching 9 bases. Unmatched junction bases numbered 12, after V lost 7 bases and J lost 8 bases. The CDR3 has 14 residues. The germline V gene encodes CDR1 SQVTM and CDR2 ANQGSEA. CDR3 in DNA: TGCAGCGCCACCCCAACAGGGGGCACGGACATTCAGTACTTC. Amino acids: CSATPTGGTDIQYF.

V and J are TRBV28 and TRBJ2-7, with a possible D match to TRBD1 (8 bases). The V end was cut by 6 bases, the J end by 4 bases, with 16 bases between. CDR1 MDHEN and CDR2 SYDVKM come from the germline V gene. This CDR3 has 14 amino acids. For the CDR3, the DNA is TGTGCCAGCAGCCACGGACAGGGAGGGTACGAGCAGTACTTC. Translation: CASSHGQGGYEQYF. Filled out from reference TRBV28 and TRBJ2-7, the complete variable domain reads DVKVTQSSRYLVKRTGEKVFLECVQDMDHENMFWYRQDPGLGLRLIYFSYDVKMKEKGDIPEGYSVSREKKERFSLILESASTNQTSMYLCASSHGQGGYEQYFGPGTRLTVT.

In regard to this clone: Other DNA sequences of this sample code for an identical CDR3. This chain links TRBV30 with TRBJ2-3, with D uncertain. Trimming removed 2 bases at V and 3 bases at J, with 0 bases between. Germline V gene sequence: CDR1 GTSNPN, CDR2 SVGIG (reference sequence). This CDR3 spans 10 amino acids. CDR3 residues: CAWSTDTQYF. The DNA for the CDR3 is TGTGCCTGGAGTACAGATACGCAGTATTTT.

This clone showed up just a few times. At the DNA level, this CDR3 is encoded by other sequences in the same sample as well. The chain has TRBV29-1 and TRBJ2-7; no clear D. Trimming shortened V by 1 base and J by 0 bases, and 4 bases separated the two germline ends. This CDR3 has 12 residues. Germline V CDR1 and CDR2: SQVTM, ANQGSEA. The CDR3 reads CSVEGHSYEQYF. As DNA, the CDR3 is TGCAGCGTTGAAGGGCACTCCTACGAGCAGTACTTC.

The chain employs TRBV15 and TRBJ2-5; D gene uncertain. Germline values: CDR1 LNHNV, CDR2 YYDKDF (reference sequence). CDR3 length: 13 residues. The ends were cut back, 3 bases at V and 3 bases at J, with 8 bases in the middle. As DNA, the CDR3 is TGTGCCACCAGCAGGAACGTTGAAGAGACCCAGTACTTC. Translated: CATSRNVEETQYF.

The chain uses TRBV7-9 and TRBJ2-1, with TRBD1 as a possible D gene (7 bases). V lost 5 bases and J 9 bases, leaving 17 bases between the germline ends. The germline V gene encodes CDR1 SEHNR and CDR2 FQNEAQ (reference sequence). The CDR3 contains 14 residues. The CDR3 nucleotides are TGTGCCAGCAGCCGCGTCAGGGGGGACGGTGAGCAGTTCTTC. Translating it yields CASSRVRGDGEQFF. The variable domain in full, with the rest retrieved from reference TRBV7-9 and TRBJ2-1, is DTGVSQNPRHKITKRGQNVTFRCDPISEHNRLYWYRQTLGQGPEFLTYFQNEAQLEKSRLLSDRFSAERPKGSFSTLEIQRTEQGDSAMYLCASSRVRGDGEQFFGPGTRLTVL.

The CDR3 bases are TGTGCCAGCAGTCGACAGGGTGGAACCTACGAGCAGTACTTC. It is translated as CASSRQGGTYEQYF. This chain uses TRBV25-1 with TRBJ2-7; 7 bases map to TRBD1. This CDR3 is 14 amino acids long. J was trimmed by 2 bases and V by 5 bases; bases with no gene match: 6. Germline V CDR1 and CDR2: MGHDK, SYGVNS.

The gene calls are TRBV25-1 and TRBJ1-4, with 8 positions matching TRBD1. V was clipped by 6 bases and J by 8 bases; unmatched bases: 5. The CDR3 length is 13 residues. Per the germline V gene, CDR1 is MGHDK and CDR2 is SYGVNS. This CDR3 is CASRGQGGEKLFF. Here the CDR3 DNA reads TGTGCCAGCAGAGGACAGGGAGGAGAAAAACTGTTTTTT. Full variable domain (remainder filled in from reference TRBV25-1 and TRBJ1-4): EADIYQTPRYLVIGTGKKITLECSQTMGHDKMYWYQQDPGMELHLIHYSYGVNSTEKGDLSSESTVSRIRTEHFPLTLESARPSHTSQYLCASRGQGGEKLFFGSGTQLSVL.

The chain recombines TRBV4-3 with TRBJ2-7; 8 nucleotides align to TRBD1. Trimming cost V 3 bases and J 6 bases; bases outside gene matches: 10. The CDR3 has 15 amino acids. Germline V gene sequence: CDR1 LGHNA, CDR2 YSLEER. The CDR3 DNA sequence: TGCGCCAGCAGCCAGGTTGGACAGGGAGGCGGCGAGCAGTACTTC. Amino acids: CASSQVGQGGGEQYF.

In DNA form, the CDR3 reads TGTGCCAGCAGGATAACTAGCGGGTACACAGATACGCAGTATTTT. Translating it yields CASRITSGYTDTQYF. This chain joins TRBV27 and TRBJ2-3, with TRBD2 identical over 9 bases. The CDR3 totals 15 residues. Trimming at V came to 6 bases and at J to 2 bases, leaving 6 bases not matched to a gene. Germline V CDR1 and CDR2: MNHEY, SMNVEV (reference sequence).

The chain uses TRBV28 and TRBJ2-4; 7 bases are a match to TRBD1. Per the germline V gene, CDR1 is MDHEN and CDR2 is SYDVKM. The ends lost 8 bases at V and 1 base at J; junction bases unmatched: 20. The CDR3 loop spans 19 amino acids. CDR3 sequence reads: CASPPTTGEPSMAKNIQYF. The CDR3 nucleotides read TGTGCCAGCCCACCTACTACAGGGGAACCCTCCATGGCCAAAAACATTCAGTACTTC.

The gene calls are TRBV18 and TRBJ2-1, with D unresolved. Germline-derived CDR1 and CDR2 are KGHSH and LQKENI. Trimming pared 3 bases from V and 10 bases from J, leaving 10 bases between. The CDR3 covers 12 residues. The DNA of the CDR3 is TGTGCCAGCTCACCCGGGCGAGAGGAGCAGTTCTTC. Protein product: CASSPGREEQFF.

The chain employs TRBV25-1 and TRBJ2-1; D might be TRBD1 (6 bases). This CDR3 comprises 15 residues. CDR1 is MGHDK, CDR2 SYGVNS, per germline. V lost 4 bases to trimming and J lost 0 bases, with 10 bases between them. In nucleotides, the CDR3 is TGTGCCAGCAGTGGACAGGTTTACTCCTACAATGAGCAGTTCTTC. Encoded protein: CASSGQVYSYNEQFF.

The chain uses TRBV7-9 and TRBJ2-5; D not certain. Looked up from germline, CDR1 is SEHNR and CDR2 is FQNEAQ (reference sequence). V was cut by 7 bases and J by 4 bases, with 7 bases left in between. CDR3 length: 11 residues. This CDR3 is CASTYGETQYF. DNA for the CDR3: TGTGCCAGCACCTACGGAGAGACCCAGTACTTC.

The J gene is TRBJ2-7, the V gene TRBV6-8; TRBD1 matches 9 bases. The CDR3 has 15 amino acids. V was pared by 6 bases and J by 4 bases, with 10 bases of the junction left unmatched. Germline lookup yields CDR1 MNHGY and CDR2 SAAAGT. The CDR3 loop is CASRSRDRARYEQYF. DNA of the CDR3: TGTGCCAGCAGATCCCGGGACAGGGCACGATACGAGCAGTACTTC.

A remark on this clone: At the DNA level, this CDR3 is encoded by other sequences in the same sample as well. V and J are TRBV29-1 and TRBJ2-7; 12 bases line up with TRBD1. Trimming cost V 5 bases and J 6 bases; bases outside gene matches: 5. This CDR3 has 13 amino acids. The germline CDR1 and CDR2 sequences are SQVTM and ANQGSEA. This CDR3 reads CSVSGQGAREQYF. The CDR3 bases are TGCAGCGTTTCGGGACAGGGGGCGCGCGAGCAGTACTTC.

This clone was detected only once. The CDR3 DNA reads TGTGCCAGCAGTTTATCGCCGAGTGGGGAGACCCAGTACTTC. This sequence encodes CASSLSPSGETQYF. The chain carries TRBV27 and TRBJ2-5, with D hard to call. CDR3 length equals 14 residues. The germline CDR1 and CDR2 sequences are MNHEY and SMNVEV (reference sequence). V was clipped by 0 bases and J by 5 bases, with 10 bases between them.

The rearrangement uses TRBV15 and TRBJ2-3; 8 bases align to TRBD2. CDR1 and CDR2 (germline): LNHNV, YYDKDF (reference sequence). The CDR3 loop spans 17 amino acids. Trimming cost V 0 bases and J 1 base; bases outside gene matches: 6. The CDR3 loop reads CATSRDKAGEGTDTQYF. CDR3 in DNA: TGTGCCACCAGCAGAGATAAAGCGGGGGAAGGCACAGATACGCAGTATTTT.

The CDR3 DNA sequence: TGTGCCACCCGACACGGATGGGGCAATCAGCCCCAGCATTTT. This gives the protein CATRHGWGNQPQHF. This chain uses TRBV10-3 with TRBJ1-5; D not certain. The CDR3 has 14 amino acids. Trimming pared 10 bases from V and 2 bases from J, leaving 15 bases between. Germline V gives CDR1 ENHRY, CDR2 SYGVKD.